This TCR beta chain is from a study of STAT3 mutations in large granular lymphocyte leukemia. The study, taken as a whole, reports: Every T-cell large granular lymphocyte leukemia patient had at least one immunodominant TCR beta clonotype. In about 30% of the 18 patients, new TCR clonotypes emerged after therapy.

Clones were read by immunoSEQ multiplex PCR, and TCRdb kept only the in-frame ones, dropping some. This repertoire shows approximately 42,000 clones, roughly 77% found once; its top ten account for less than 0.55%. Remarks on this clone: The antigen remains unidentified.

The germline CDR1 and CDR2 sequences are LGHNA and YSLEER. Trimming left V 0 bases short and J 0 bases short, with 12 bases between. The CDR3 runs to 18 residues. J is TRBJ2-6 and V is TRBV4-3; weak D call: TRBD2 (5 bases). This TCR was recovered from a human donor with T large granular lymphocyte leukemia. Some clones in this sample may be carry-over from other donors' samples. Sequencing was performed on PBMCs. The CDR3 DNA follows: TGCGCCAGCAGCCAAGACGGCCCGGGAATCTCTGGGGCCAACGTCCTGACTTTC. Its translation: CASSQDGPGISGANVLTF.